This T cell receptor beta chain originates from a study of graft-versus-host responses after intestinal transplantation. For the study at large: Each patient got anti-thymocyte globulin induction, then tacrolimus and steroids for roughly 3 years.

Study-wide points: GvH clones were identified in recipient marrow, with some first appearing in ileum or blood. Elevated graft-versus-host to host-versus-graft clonal ratios in allografts were recorded for patients with graft-donor T cell macrochimerism.

Sequenced by immunoSEQ multiplex PCR; TCRdb stores in-frame clones only, minus some. The sample comprises about 100,000 clones, approximately 84% of which are singletons, and roughly 1% rests with the top ten. Only one count was recorded for this clone. The antigen is unknown. Germline assignment: CDR1 SSHAT and CDR2 FNYEAQ (reference sequence). The CDR3 runs 14 residues. V was shortened by 6 bases and J by 2 bases, with 14 bases between the two germline ends. The material sequenced was unstimulated CD4+ T cells sorted from spleen or lymph node cells, taken before transplant. The clonotype comes from a human donor who was the organ donor for an intestinal transplant. V and J are TRBV7-7 and TRBJ2-7, with D possibly matching TRBD2 (6 bases). The CDR3 is CASRGGSLAYEQYF. CDR3 coding DNA: TGTGCCAGCAGGGGGGGAAGTCTAGCCTACGAGCAGTACTTC.